A single sample is the source of the 20 T cell receptor beta chains below, sequenced in a study of beta chain features in type 1 diabetes. Findings and limits, study-wide: All four CD4+ subsets from Type 1 diabetes patients carried moderately but significantly shorter TCRB CDR3s.

No antigens are known for them. Reverse transcribing all isolated RNA meant expressed TCRB transcripts were sequenced. The data were produced by immunoSEQ multiplex PCR, yet TCRdb's version contains in-frame clones alone and is incomplete. Here the sample spans a few hundred thousand clones, roughly 21% being singletons. Input material: naive CD4+ T cells from blood. These receptor sequences come from a woman in her thirties or forties with type 1 diabetes.

This clone was observed a few times. The same CDR3 also results from other DNA sequences found in this sample. CDR3 amino acids: CASSVRGNTEAFF. The CDR3 region has the DNA TGTGCCAGCAGCGTGCGGGGGAACACTGAAGCTTTCTTT. The rearrangement links TRBV9 to TRBJ1-1; no reliable D call. V was pared by 2 bases and J by 1 base, with 6 bases between. The CDR3 loop spans 13 amino acids. From germline, CDR1 is SGDLS and CDR2 YYNGEE.

This clone was seen more than once but under ten times. The V call is TRBV28, the J call TRBJ2-5; the D gene is possibly TRBD2 (6 bases). The germline V gene has CDR1 MDHEN and CDR2 SYDVKM. V lost 6 bases and J lost 7, with 18 bases in between. The length of the CDR3 is 14 residues. CDR3 sequence (DNA): TGTGCCAGCAGAAGCCCCGGAGGGACCGGGACCCAGTACTTC. This translates into CASRSPGGTGTQYF.

The table lists this clone with a few counts. V gene TRBV28 combines with J gene TRBJ1-2; 8 bases line up with TRBD1. The CDR3 has 12 residues. Per the germline V gene, CDR1 is MDHEN and CDR2 is SYDVKM. J gave up 8 bases and V 11 bases, and 10 bases lay outside the gene matches. The DNA for the CDR3 is TGTGCCGGGAACAGGGGGGAAGGGGGCTACACCTTC. It specifies CAGNRGEGGYTF.

This clone came up a few times. The V and J genes are TRBV6-5 and TRBJ1-1; D unresolved. Germline V CDR1 and CDR2: MNHEY, SVGAGI. The V end was cut by 0 bases, the J end by 4 bases, with 12 bases between. The CDR3 has 15 residues. The CDR3 nucleotides are TGTGCCAGCAGTTACTCGGGAGTGGACGGCACTGAAGCTTTCTTT. This encodes CASSYSGVDGTEAFF.

The V gene is TRBV9, the J gene TRBJ2-1; a possible D gene is TRBD2 (6 bases). V was pared by 3 bases and J by 2 bases, with 9 bases between. This CDR3 contains 14 residues. Germline V gene lookup returns CDR1 SGDLS and CDR2 YYNGEE. This chain's CDR3 is CASSAEGAYNEQFF. CDR3 sequence (DNA): TGTGCCAGCAGCGCGGAGGGCGCCTACAATGAGCAGTTCTTC.

The chain recombines TRBV5-1 with TRBJ1-5; D is unresolved. V was cut by 0 bases and J by 8 bases, with 18 bases left in between. The length of the CDR3 is 16 residues. Germline CDR1 SGHRS, CDR2 YFSETQ. CDR3 residues: CASSLAIGRSGKPQHF. The CDR3 DNA reads as TGCGCCAGCAGCTTGGCCATAGGTCGTAGCGGGAAGCCCCAGCATTTT.

The chain is built from TRBV7-9 and TRBJ1-1, with D unclear. CDR3 size: 12 residues. Germline CDR1 is SEHNR and CDR2 is FQNEAQ (reference sequence). V lost 3 bases to trimming and J lost 11 bases, with 13 bases between them. The CDR3 sequence: CASSLGLVGAFF. DNA of the CDR3: TGTGCCAGCAGCTTGGGCTTAGTTGGGGCTTTCTTT. Combining the CDR3 with reference TRBV7-9 and TRBJ1-1 gives the whole variable domain DTGVSQNPRHKITKRGQNVTFRCDPISEHNRLYWYRQTLGQGPEFLTYFQNEAQLEKSRLLSDRFSAERPKGSFSTLEIQRTEQGDSAMYLCASSLGLVGAFFGQGTRLTVV.

The chain joins TRBV5-4 to TRBJ2-3; D gene ambiguous. V was trimmed by 6 bases and J by 2 bases, leaving 7 bases between them. Germline lookup yields CDR1 SGHNT and CDR2 YYREEE (reference sequence). CDR3 length: 12 amino acids. The CDR3, as DNA: TGTGCCAGCAACACCGACACAGATACGCAGTATTTT. Translation gives CASNTDTDTQYF. The variable domain in full, with the rest retrieved from reference TRBV5-4 and TRBJ2-3, is ETGVTQSPTHLIKTRGQQVTLRCSSQSGHNTVSWYQQALGQGPQFIFQYYREEENGRGNFPPRFSGLQFPNYSSELNVNALELDDSALYLCASNTDTDTQYFGPGTRLTVL.

The sample holds a few counts of this clone. The rearrangement uses TRBV19 and TRBJ1-2; D gene uncertain. CDR3 length: 13 amino acids. V was cut by 3 bases and J by 7 bases, with 12 bases left in between. The germline gives CDR1 LNHDA, CDR2 SQIVND (reference sequence). In nucleotides, the CDR3 is TGTGCCAGTAGTATTGGGCCTGAGGGTGGCTACACCTTC. It codes for CASSIGPEGGYTF.

This clone came up a few times. The J gene is TRBJ2-1, the V gene TRBV10-3; 10 bases are shared with TRBD2. CDR1 ENHRY and CDR2 SYGVKD come from the germline V gene. Germline trimming cut 7 bases from V and 7 bases from J; bases unmatched to any gene: 7. CDR3 length: 14 residues. CDR3 DNA sequence: TGTGCCATCAACCCGGGACTAGCGATAAATGAGCAGTTCTTC. Amino acids: CAINPGLAINEQFF.

This clone has more than one count but fewer than ten. CDR3 sequence: CSVGGQQQYF. CDR3 bases: TGCAGCGTTGGAGGGCAACAGCAGTACTTC. The genes are TRBV29-1 and TRBJ2-7, with TRBD2 as a possible D gene (5 bases). CDR1 is SQVTM and CDR2 is ANQGSEA in the germline V gene. With 4 bases removed from V and 8 bases from J, the gap between germline ends came to 9 bases. This CDR3 spans 10 amino acids.

This chain joins TRBV18 and TRBJ1-2; perhaps TRBD1 as D (5 bases). Trimming removed 5 bases from V and 7 bases from J, with 11 bases in between. CDR1 is KGHSH, CDR2 LQKENI, per germline. This CDR3 contains 12 residues. CDR3 in amino acids: CASSRDSGGYTF. In DNA, the CDR3 is TGTGCCAGCTCAAGGGACTCTGGTGGCTACACCTTC.

This chain uses TRBV7-9 with TRBJ1-2, with TRBD1 identical over 7 bases. Trimming removed 5 bases from V and 5 bases from J; junction bases left unmatched: 5. Germline V gene data show CDR1 as SEHNR and CDR2 as FQNEAQ (reference sequence). The CDR3 covers 13 residues. The CDR3 bases are TGTGCCAGCAGCAAGGGACAGAGTTATGGCTACACCTTC. Amino acids: CASSKGQSYGYTF.

Notes on this clone: At the DNA level, this CDR3 is encoded by other sequences in the same sample as well. In DNA, the CDR3 is TGTGCCAGCAGCCAAGAGACAGGGTCTGGAAACACCATATATTTT. Translating gives CASSQETGSGNTIYF. The chain carries TRBV4-2 and TRBJ1-3; 7 bases align to TRBD1. CDR3 length equals 15 residues. In germline, CDR1 is LGHNA, CDR2 YNFKEQ. V trimming: 0 bases; J trimming: 1 base; junction bases outside the gene matches: 0.

This clone occurred a few times. The chain carries TRBV10-3 and TRBJ2-7; 8 bases align to TRBD2. V lost 6 bases, J lost 2 bases, and 6 bases stayed unmatched. In germline, CDR1 is ENHRY, CDR2 SYGVKD. This CDR3 spans 14 amino acids. CDR3 DNA sequence: TGTGCCATCAGCAAGACTAGCGTTACCTACGAGCAGTACTTC. It yields the protein CAISKTSVTYEQYF.

The chain couples TRBV2 to TRBJ2-4; D ambiguous. Per germline, CDR1 SNHLY and CDR2 FYNNEI. The CDR3 runs 13 residues. Trimming cost V 7 bases and J 9 bases, with 16 bases left between them. The CDR3 loop reads CASTSRLEIIQYF. The CDR3 DNA follows: TGTGCCAGCACCTCTCGCTTGGAGATCATTCAGTACTTC.

This clone has more than one count but fewer than ten. At one end, the junction sequence differs from germline, possibly due to a read error. The chain recombines TRBV2 with TRBJ1-1; perhaps TRBD1 as D (6 bases). This CDR3 region has 12 residues. Germline lookup yields CDR1 SNHLY and CDR2 FYNNEI. Here the CDR3 DNA reads TGTGCCTGCAGGGGCCTGAACACTGAAGCTTTCTTT. Encoded protein: CACRGLNTEAFF.

The V and J genes are TRBV4-2 and TRBJ2-3, with D possibly TRBD2 on 6 matching bases. Trimming left V 0 bases short and J 2 bases short, with 18 bases between. Germline loops: CDR1 LGHNA, CDR2 YNFKEQ. The CDR3 contains 18 residues. In DNA, the CDR3 is TGTGCCAGCAGCCAAGACACGCGACCGGGACTCTCCACAGATACGCAGTATTTT. This sequence encodes CASSQDTRPGLSTDTQYF.

The chain uses TRBV30 and TRBJ2-5, with D perhaps TRBD2 (6 bases). V lost 2 bases and J 4 bases, leaving 17 bases between the germline ends. The CDR3 sequence is 15 residues long. Germline assignment: CDR1 GTSNPN and CDR2 SVGIG (reference sequence). CDR3 amino acids: CAWSPGTSAGETQYF. As DNA, the CDR3 is TGTGCCTGGAGTCCAGGGACTTCCGCTGGAGAGACCCAGTACTTC.

This clone was found a few times. The gene calls are TRBV29-1 and TRBJ1-3, with D unclear. Per germline, CDR1 SQVTM and CDR2 ANQGSEA. The germline V and J ends were trimmed by 6 bases and 1 base, with 7 bases remaining between them. This CDR3 is 12 amino acids long. The CDR3 DNA is TGCAGCGTGGGCATTTCTGGAAACACCATATATTTT. Its translation is CSVGISGNTIYF.